The rows below give T cell receptor beta chains drawn from one sample of a study of cytomegalovirus exposure and HLA in healthy donors. Clones were sequenced by immunoSEQ multiplex PCR, and TCRdb holds only the in-frame ones, with some missing. The repertoire consists of about 59,000 clones, with less than 85% occurring once and the leading ten covering 6.5% to 8.5%. The sample was PBMCs. The receptor source for this set is a man between 25 and 39 years old in good health and CMV-seropositive. Both conserved end residues are part of each CDR3. Each record gives: V gene, CDR3 length, J gene, clone size, D gene, CDR3 DNA, CDR3 protein. A D gene is named only where the DNA matches it firmly. A row's size may be missing; if present it is once, few, many or a size class.

>TRBV15|14|TRBJ1-4|few|.
TGTGCCACCAGCAGAGTTGTAGGAGAGGGAAAACTGTTTTTT
CATSRVVGEGKLFF
>TRBV27|13|TRBJ2-7|.|.
TGTGCCAGCAGTTTGAGGAGATCCTACGAGCAGTACTTC
CASSLRRSYEQYF
>TRBV29-1|12|TRBJ1-2|.|.
TGCAGCGCGTTTTCAGAATCGAAAGGCTACACCTTC
CSAFSESKGYTF
>TRBV12-2|17|TRBJ1-2|once|.
TGTGCAAGTCGCTTACGACCCGGACAGCTCCAGGACTATGGCTACACCTTC
CASRLRPGQLQDYGYTF
>TRBV12-5|15|TRBJ2-1|.|TRBD1
TGTGCTTCTAAGACAGGGGAATCCTCCTACAATGAGCAGTTCTTC
CASKTGESSYNEQFF
>TRBV6-1|15|TRBJ2-3|.|TRBD2
TGTGCCAGCAGTGTGGGGGGGACTAGCACAGATACGCAGTATTTT
CASSVGGTSTDTQYF
>TRBV27|15|TRBJ2-1|once|TRBD1
TGTGCCAGCAGTCTCTCCGGGACAGGGGTCAATGAGCAGTTCTTC
CASSLSGTGVNEQFF
>TRBV6-1|13|TRBJ2-7|.|TRBD1
TGTGCCAGCAGGGGGACAGAGAAATACGAGCAGTACTTC
CASRGTEKYEQYF
>TRBV4-3|16|TRBJ2-3|.|.
TGCGCCAGCAGCCAAGATCTTGGCGGGGGCACAGATACGCAGTATTTT
CASSQDLGGGTDTQYF
>TRBV4-1|16|TRBJ2-1|.|.
TGCGCCAGCAGCCCGGGGCCAGGACAGAGATCCAATGAGCAGTTCTTC
CASSPGPGQRSNEQFF
>TRBV7-8|16|TRBJ2-1|few|TRBD2
TGTGCCAGCAGCTTTTCCCGGAGTAGCGGGGGTAGTGAGCAGTTCTTC
CASSFSRSSGGSEQFF
>TRBV7-9|14|TRBJ2-7|once|.
TGTGCCAGCAGCCCCCGGGACTTCGCCTACGAGCAGTACTTC
CASSPRDFAYEQYF
>TRBV5-1|17|TRBJ2-4|once|.
TGCGCCAGCAGCTTGGCCGGACCGAGGGGGGCCAAAAACATTCAGTACTTC
CASSLAGPRGAKNIQYF
>TRBV9|15|TRBJ1-4|.|.
TGTGCCAGCAGCGTGGGAGGGAGGACTAATGAAAAACTGTTTTTT
CASSVGGRTNEKLFF
>TRBV30|13|TRBJ1-2|.|TRBD1
TGTGCCTGGATTCAACAGGGGACATATGGCTACACCTTC
CAWIQQGTYGYTF
>TRBV6-6|16|TRBJ1-1|.|TRBD1
TGTGCCAGCAGTTACCCTGACAGGGGAAGGGACACTGAAGCTTTCTTT
CASSYPDRGRDTEAFF
>TRBV10-3|12|TRBJ1-3|.|.
TGTGCCATCAGTGCGGCGGGGGACACCATATATTTT
CAISAAGDTIYF
>TRBV7-2|15|TRBJ1-5|.|.
TGTGCCAGCAGCTTAGATAGTGGTAGCAATCAGCCCCAGCATTTT
CASSLDSGSNQPQHF
>TRBV28|14|TRBJ2-7|few|TRBD2
TGTGCCAGCCTTCAGTCGGGGGGGATCTACGAGCAGTACTTC
CASLQSGGIYEQYF
>TRBV2|16|TRBJ2-5|.|.
TGTGCCAGCAGGCGACGTGGAGAAGCTAATGGGGAGACCCAGTACTTC
CASRRRGEANGETQYF
>TRBV4-2|15|TRBJ2-1|.|.
TGTGCCAGCAGCCAGACTCTACTACTCGACAATGAGCAGTTCTTC
CASSQTLLLDNEQFF
>TRBV7-2|15|TRBJ1-2|.|TRBD1
TGTGCCAGCACTCAGGACAGGGGCGCTAACTATGGCTACACCTTC
CASTQDRGANYGYTF
>TRBV4-3|16|TRBJ2-1|few|TRBD2
TGCGCCAGCAGCCAAGACCCGGGGGGGCAATACAATGAGCAGTTCTTC
CASSQDPGGQYNEQFF
>TRBV5-1|14|TRBJ2-7|few|TRBD1
TGCGCCAGCAGCATCGGGACAGACCCTACGAAGCAGTACTTC
CASSIGTDPTKQYF
>TRBV5-6|19|TRBJ1-4|.|TRBD1
TGTGCCAGCAGCTATCGTTACGGGACAGGCCGTTCGGGAAATGAAAAACTGTTTTTT
CASSYRYGTGRSGNEKLFF
>TRBV6-1|14|TRBJ1-2|.|.
TGTGCCAGCAGTGAGAGGACGGGGACTCATGGCTACACCTTC
CASSERTGTHGYTF
>TRBV9|16|TRBJ2-7|.|.
TGTGCCAGCAGCCCTTGGAGTGGAGACAGGCTCTACGAGCAGTACTTC
CASSPWSGDRLYEQYF
>TRBV5-1|16|TRBJ1-6|.|TRBD1
TGCGCCAGCAGGGACAGGGAGAGCTCCTATAATTCACCCCTCCACTTT
CASRDRESSYNSPLHF
>TRBV27|16|TRBJ2-7|.|TRBD2
TGTGCCAGCAGCGCGCTTGGGACTAGCGGTACCTACGAGCAGTACTTC
CASSALGTSGTYEQYF
>TRBV7-2|11|TRBJ2-3|.|.
TGTGCCAGCAGCCCCGGGAGTACGCAGTATTTT
CASSPGSTQYF
>TRBV5-6|19|TRBJ2-1|.|TRBD2
TGTGCCAGCAGCTTGCTGCTAGCGGGGGGCACAGATAACTACAATGAGCAGTTCTTC
CASSLLLAGGTDNYNEQFF
>TRBV5-6|15|TRBJ2-7|once|TRBD1
TGTGCCAGCAGCCCACGGGGACAGGGGGCCTACGAGCAGTACTTC
CASSPRGQGAYEQYF
>TRBV29-1|15|TRBJ1-1|.|TRBD1
TGCAGCGTTGTTTTACCCGGAGGGGGCGGTAATAAGGCTTTCTTT
CSVVLPGGGGNKAFF
>TRBV10-3|15|TRBJ1-6|once|.
TGTGCCATCAGCCTTACAGGTTCCACTAATTCACCCCTCCACTTT
CAISLTGSTNSPLHF
>TRBV4-1|12|TRBJ2-5|.|TRBD1
TGCGCCAGCAGCCAATTACAGGGGAAGCAGTACTTC
CASSQLQGKQYF
>TRBV11-3|14|TRBJ2-7|.|TRBD2
TGTGCCAGCAGCCCTAGCGGGGGCTTGAGCGAGCAGTACTTC
CASSPSGGLSEQYF
>TRBV19|14|TRBJ1-6|.|.
TGTGCCAGTAGTATGGTCCAGGGGAATTCACCCCTCCACTTT
CASSMVQGNSPLHF
>TRBV10-3|15|TRBJ2-7|few|.
TGTGCCATCAGTGATCGGGGGGCGGCCTCCTACGAGCAGTACTTC
CAISDRGAASYEQYF
>TRBV7-9|13|TRBJ1-5|.|.
TGTGCCAGCAGCTTACACCCAGATCAGCCCCAGCATTTT
CASSLHPDQPQHF
>TRBV28|14|TRBJ1-3|.|.
TGTGCCAGCAGTTTAGCTGGTGAGGGAAACACCATATATTTT
CASSLAGEGNTIYF
>TRBV11-2|17|TRBJ1-3|.|TRBD1
TGTGCCAGCAGCTTGGGTCCCCGGGACAGGGGTGGAAACACCATATATTTT
CASSLGPRDRGGNTIYF
>TRBV5-1|15|TRBJ2-1|few|TRBD2
TGCGCCAGCAGCTTGACGGTAGCGGGGGGTCAAGAGCAGTTCTTC
CASSLTVAGGQEQFF
>TRBV6-5|12|TRBJ2-7|.|.
TGTGCCAGCAGTCTAGGGAGAGCGGAGCAGTACTTC
CASSLGRAEQYF
>TRBV9|15|TRBJ2-3|once|TRBD2
TGTGCCAGCAGCGTAGCGGGGGGAAGCACAGATACGCAGTATTTT
CASSVAGGSTDTQYF
>TRBV4-2|14|TRBJ2-5|once|TRBD2
TGTGCCAGCAGCCCCGGGACTAGCGGGGACGGGCAGTACTTC
CASSPGTSGDGQYF
>TRBV7-9|15|TRBJ1-5|.|.
TGTGCCAGCAGCGCACAGGGAGCAAGCAATCAGCCCCAGCATTTT
CASSAQGASNQPQHF
>TRBV6-1|15|TRBJ2-3|once|TRBD2
TGTGCCAGCAGTGAGGGTAGCGGGGGGCAGGATACGCAGTATTTT
CASSEGSGGQDTQYF
>TRBV7-9|15|TRBJ2-3|.|TRBD1
TGTGCCAGCGGCTTCCAGGACAGGGGAGTGGATACGCAGTATTTT
CASGFQDRGVDTQYF
>TRBV7-2|15|TRBJ1-5|.|.
TGTGCCAGCAGCTTAGTTGCTCAGGGGAATCAGCCCCAGCATTTT
CASSLVAQGNQPQHF
>TRBV7-2|13|TRBJ1-3|.|.
TGTGCCAGCAGACAGGACTCTGGAAACACCATATATTTT
CASRQDSGNTIYF
>TRBV7-6|14|TRBJ1-4|once|TRBD1
TGTGCCAGCAGCCAGGGACAGGGCGGTGAAAAACTGTTTTTT
CASSQGQGGEKLFF
>TRBV15|12|TRBJ1-2|once|.
TGTGCCACCAGCTCCCGGTTCTATGGCTACACCTTC
CATSSRFYGYTF
>TRBV2|14|TRBJ2-1|.|TRBD2
TGTGCCAGCAGGGAGCGGGACTCCTACAATGAGCAGTTCTTC
CASRERDSYNEQFF
>TRBV28|15|TRBJ2-7|.|TRBD1
TGTGCCAGCACAGAAGCCGGGACAGGGCACTACGAGCAGTACTTC
CASTEAGTGHYEQYF
>TRBV11-3|15|TRBJ2-1|.|.
TGTGCCAGCAGCTTAGAGGGGGGACAGCACAATGAGCAGTTCTTC
CASSLEGGQHNEQFF
>TRBV7-3|15|TRBJ2-3|.|TRBD2
TGTGCCAGCAGCCGGTGGGGCGGGGGGGCAGATACGCAGTATTTT
CASSRWGGGADTQYF
>TRBV6-5|16|TRBJ1-1|.|TRBD1
TGTGCCAGCAGTTACTACCTGGGACAGGGTGCCACTGAAGCTTTCTTT
CASSYYLGQGATEAFF
>TRBV10-3|12|TRBJ1-2|.|TRBD1
TGTGCCATCACGGGACAGGGCAGAAACTACACCTTC
CAITGQGRNYTF
>TRBV18|13|TRBJ2-5|.|TRBD1
TGTGCCAGCTCACAGGGACAGCAAGAGACCCAGTACTTC
CASSQGQQETQYF
>TRBV9|16|TRBJ1-6|.|.
TGTGCCAGCAGCGTAGGCGGGTCAGGGGATAATTCACCCCTCCACTTT
CASSVGGSGDNSPLHF